The following is a T cell receptor beta chain sequence with its context. Its antigen is still unknown. One entry per CDR3 protein results from TCRdb running MiXCR on the RT-PCR reads. The data show hundreds of thousands of distinct CDR3 sequences, around 13% seen once. Trimming took off 0 bases at V and 8 bases at J, with 11 bases between the two ends. Germline-derived CDR1 and CDR2 are SGHKS and YYEKEE (reference sequence). This CDR3 region has 14 residues. These data come from a study of response to subunit inactivated influenza vaccine. Study outcomes and limitations: Authors proposed each seasonal influenza vaccination draws in few new T cells.

The sample consisted of PBMCs from blood, taken roughly 15 days before vaccination. The source of this sequence is a man aged 50-59 years who received an inactivated influenza vaccine. V usage is TRBV5-5 and J usage is TRBJ2-2; tentative D call: TRBD1 (6 bases). The CDR3 DNA reads TGTGCCAGCAGCTTGGCAGGGGTAATGGGGGAGCTGTTTTTT. Translating gives CASSLAGVMGELFF. The full variable domain, with the rest looked up from reference TRBV5-5 and TRBJ2-2, is DAGVTQSPTHLIKTRGQQVTLRCSPISGHKSVSWYQQVLGQGPQFIFQYYEKEERGRGNFPDRFSARQFPNYSSELNVNALLLGDSALYLCASSLAGVMGELFFGEGSRLTVL.